The 14 T cell receptor beta chains listed next were all sequenced from one sample in a study of blood T cells in healthy people across ages. It was with a sample-barcoded 5' primer and a J-beta primer mix that a second PCR of roughly 7 to 12 cycles was run. MiXCR was run by TCRdb on the 5' RACE reads, yielding one entry per CDR3 protein. The table includes roughly 1.9 million distinct CDR3 sequences, roughly 43% detected once. The sample was blood. These receptors were collected from a human donor in good health.

The J gene is TRBJ2-3, the V gene TRBV7-2; no clear D gene. V was shortened by 1 base and J by 0 bases, with 14 bases between the two germline ends. The germline CDR1 and CDR2 sequences are SGHTA and FQGNSA. CDR3 length: 17 amino acids. CDR3 sequence (DNA): TGTGCCAGCAGCTTAGTGTCGGGCGGATTGAGCACAGATACGCAGTATTTT. Translated, it gives CASSLVSGGLSTDTQYF.

The V gene is TRBV6-2 or TRBV6-3, the J gene TRBJ2-5, with D perhaps TRBD2 (5 bases). Trimming pared 6 bases from V and 5 bases from J, leaving 22 bases between. Germline V gene sequence: CDR1 MNHEY, CDR2 SVGEGT. The CDR3 runs to 16 residues. In nucleotides, the CDR3 is TGTGCCAGCAGCCCACGCCCGGGAACAAAGAGGGAGACCCAGTACTTC. Amino acids: CASSPRPGTKRETQYF.

The chain joins TRBV7-9 to TRBJ1-1; D uncertain. Per the germline V gene, CDR1 is SEHNR and CDR2 is FQNEAQ (reference sequence). V shed 1 base and J shed 11 bases, with 11 bases lying between them. This CDR3 region has 12 residues. The CDR3 bases are TGTGCCAGCAGCTTAGGAGGGCAGGAGGCTTTCTTT. Translated, it gives CASSLGGQEAFF.

V gene TRBV7-9 combines with J gene TRBJ2-5, with a weak D call TRBD2 (7 bases). The CDR3 covers 16 residues. V gave up 3 bases and J gave up 1 base, with 15 bases separating them. Germline loops: CDR1 SEHNR, CDR2 FQNEAQ (reference sequence). CDR3 DNA: TGTGCCAGCAGCTTTTATGGCGGGGGCTCCCAAGAGACCCAGTACTTC. Its protein is CASSFYGGGSQETQYF.

The CDR3, as DNA: TGCAGCGTTGAAGATCCTCAACGGGAGACCCAGTACTTC. Amino acid sequence: CSVEDPQRETQYF. The V gene is TRBV29-1, the J gene TRBJ2-7, with D unresolved. The DNA end favors TRBJ2-5, so the J call may be wrong. Germline V CDR1 and CDR2: SQVTM, ANQGSEA. This CDR3 region has 13 residues.

The chain recombines TRBV11-1 with TRBJ2-6; D unclear. This CDR3 comprises 18 residues. From germline, CDR1 is SGHAT and CDR2 FQDESV (reference sequence). V was cut by 2 bases and J by 0 bases, with 14 bases left in between. In nucleotides, the CDR3 is TGTGCCAGCAGCTTAACCGCAGGAACCATCTCTGGGGCCAACGTCCTGACTTTC. Its protein is CASSLTAGTISGANVLTF.

This clonotype was counted a few times. The rearrangement links TRBV7-9 to TRBJ2-3, with TRBD2 identical over 9 bases. The CDR3 loop spans 16 amino acids. With V trimmed by 5 bases and J by 5 bases, 11 bases remained unmatched. CDR1 SEHNR and CDR2 FQNEAQ come from the germline V gene (reference sequence). The CDR3 region has the DNA TGTGCCAGCAGCCCCCGGACTAGCGCGTCGGAAGATACGCAGTATTTT. This sequence encodes CASSPRTSASEDTQYF.

The rearrangement links TRBV7-3 to TRBJ2-1, with 7 positions matching TRBD1. Germline assignment: CDR1 SGHTA and CDR2 FQGTGA. V lost 7 bases to trimming and J lost 6 bases; unmatched junction nucleotides: 12. The CDR3 runs to 15 residues. CDR3 loop: CASTQQPGQSNEQFF. CDR3 nucleotide sequence: TGTGCCAGCACCCAGCAACCGGGACAGTCCAATGAGCAGTTCTTC.

The V call is TRBV6-6, the J call TRBJ2-5; TRBD1 might be the D (6 bases). Per germline, CDR1 MNHNY and CDR2 SVGAGI (reference sequence). The CDR3 contains 12 residues. Between the trimmed V and J ends, which lost 10 bases and 5 bases, there was a span of 14 bases. CDR3 loop: CATAGDKETQYF. The CDR3 bases are TGTGCCACCGCCGGGGACAAGGAGACCCAGTACTTC.

In its sample, this clonotype was seen a few times. The V call is TRBV7-2, the J call TRBJ2-1; D could derive from TRBD1 or TRBD2 (6 bases each). CDR1 is SGHTA and CDR2 is FQGNSA in the germline V gene. Trimming removed 4 bases at V and 7 bases at J, with 11 bases between. The CDR3 is 13 residues long. In DNA form, the CDR3 reads TGTGCCAGCAGCTCCGTAGGGGGGAATGAGCAGTTCTTC. It translates to CASSSVGGNEQFF.

The chain is built from TRBV12-3 or TRBV12-4 and TRBJ2-1; TRBD2 aligns across 11 bases. The CDR3 loop spans 13 amino acids. V lost 5 bases and J lost 10; bases outside the gene matches: 4. CDR3 bases: TGTGCCAGCAGTGCCAGACTAGCGGGGGAGCAGTTCTTC. Amino acids: CASSARLAGEQFF.

This clonotype was counted many times. At one of its ends the junction is not consistent with the germline gene, which may arise from a read error. J is TRBJ1-2 and V is TRBV7-9; D is perhaps TRBD1 (5 bases). The germline gives CDR1 SEHNR, CDR2 FQNEAQ (reference sequence). This CDR3 has 14 amino acids. This CDR3 is CASSLGGENYGYTF. For the CDR3, the DNA is TGCGCCAGCAGCTTGGGGGGTGAGAACTATGGCTACACCTTC.

This clonotype was detected a few times. The V and J genes are TRBV7-2 and TRBJ2-1, with unresolved D. Trimming pared 3 bases from V and 6 bases from J, leaving 9 bases between. Looked up from germline, CDR1 is SGHTA and CDR2 is FQGNSA. This CDR3 region has 13 residues. CDR3 sequence: CASSFLPANEQFF. Written as DNA, the CDR3 is TGTGCCAGCAGCTTCTTACCTGCCAATGAGCAGTTCTTC.

The chain is built from TRBV28 and TRBJ2-5; TRBD2 matches at 7 bases. The junction had 6 bases not matched to a gene; V was cut back by 3 bases and J by 5 bases. CDR3 length: 14 amino acids. The germline gives CDR1 MDHEN, CDR2 SYDVKM. The CDR3 DNA is TGTGCCAGCAGTTTCCTCAGCGGGATGGAGACCCAGTACTTC. This sequence encodes CASSFLSGMETQYF.